The following is a TCR beta chain sequence with its context. This sample stems from a study of graft-versus-host responses after intestinal transplantation. Repertoires were generated with immunoSEQ multiplex PCR, while TCRdb's copy carries only in-frame clones and drops some. The repertoire consists of roughly 3,500 clones, with roughly 72% occurring once and the leading ten covering around a tenth. The starting material, graft tissue, was processed to release intraepithelial and lamina propria lymphocytes. There are 17 residues in the CDR3. Per germline, CDR1 MGHRA and CDR2 YSYEKL. J gave up 0 bases and V 4 bases, and 7 bases lay outside the gene matches.

The source of this sequence is a human patient who received an intestinal transplant, so some T cells may come from the graft donor. Sequenced here: ileum tissue, sampled 950 to 1,200 days after intestinal transplantation. This chain links TRBV4-1 with TRBJ1-5, with 9 bases matching TRBD1. The CDR3 DNA reads TGCGCCAGCAGCCTTGGAGGGACAGGGATTAGCAATCAGCCCCAGCATTTT. Its translation is CASSLGGTGISNQPQHF.